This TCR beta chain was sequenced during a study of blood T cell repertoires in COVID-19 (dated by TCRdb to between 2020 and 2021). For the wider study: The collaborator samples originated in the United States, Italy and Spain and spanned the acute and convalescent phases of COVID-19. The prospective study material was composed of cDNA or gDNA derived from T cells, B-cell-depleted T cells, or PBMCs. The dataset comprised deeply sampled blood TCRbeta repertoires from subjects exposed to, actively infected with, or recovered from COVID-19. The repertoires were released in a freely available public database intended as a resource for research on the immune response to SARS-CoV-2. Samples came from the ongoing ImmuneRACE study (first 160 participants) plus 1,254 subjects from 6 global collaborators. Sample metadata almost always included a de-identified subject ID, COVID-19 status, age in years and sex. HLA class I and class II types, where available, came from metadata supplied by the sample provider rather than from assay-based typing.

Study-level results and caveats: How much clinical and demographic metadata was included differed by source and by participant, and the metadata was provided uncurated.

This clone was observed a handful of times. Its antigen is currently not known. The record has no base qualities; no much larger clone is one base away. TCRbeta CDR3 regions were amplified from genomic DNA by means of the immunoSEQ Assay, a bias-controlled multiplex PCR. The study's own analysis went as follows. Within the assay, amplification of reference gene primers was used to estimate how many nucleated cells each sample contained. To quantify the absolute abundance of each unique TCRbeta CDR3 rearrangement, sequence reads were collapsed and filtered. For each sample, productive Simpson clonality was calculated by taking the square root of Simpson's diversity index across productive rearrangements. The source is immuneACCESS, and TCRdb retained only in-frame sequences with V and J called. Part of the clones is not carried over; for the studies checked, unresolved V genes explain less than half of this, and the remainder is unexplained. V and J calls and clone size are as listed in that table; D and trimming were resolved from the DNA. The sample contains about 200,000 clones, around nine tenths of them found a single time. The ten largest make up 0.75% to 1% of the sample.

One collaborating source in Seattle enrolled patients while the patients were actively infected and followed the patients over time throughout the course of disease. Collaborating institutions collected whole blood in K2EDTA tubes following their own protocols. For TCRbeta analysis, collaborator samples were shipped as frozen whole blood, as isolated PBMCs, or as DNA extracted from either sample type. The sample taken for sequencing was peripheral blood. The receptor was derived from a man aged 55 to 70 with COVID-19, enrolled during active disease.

The base sequence is TGTGCCAGCAGCTTAGAGGAGCCTGGGACTAATGAAAAACTGTTTTTT. Translated, it gives CASSLEEPGTNEKLFF. The chain is assembled from TRBV7-9 and TRBJ1-4; the D gene identity is not certain. From the germline V gene (reference sequence), CDR1 is SEHNR and CDR2 is FQNEAQ. Deletion took 1 base off V and 2 bases off J, with a span of 11 bases between the germline ends. The CDR3 runs 16 residues from the cysteine to the phenylalanine. This entry keeps only the CDR3 DNA: 48 bases, framed from base 1. The variable domain in full, with residues beyond the CDR3 obtained from the reference TRBV7-9 and TRBJ1-4 genes, is DTGVSQNPRHKITKRGQNVTFRCDPISEHNRLYWYRQTLGQGPEFLTYFQNEAQLEKSRLLSDRFSAERPKGSFSTLEIQRTEQGDSAMYLCASSLEEPGTNEKLFFGSGTQLSVL.